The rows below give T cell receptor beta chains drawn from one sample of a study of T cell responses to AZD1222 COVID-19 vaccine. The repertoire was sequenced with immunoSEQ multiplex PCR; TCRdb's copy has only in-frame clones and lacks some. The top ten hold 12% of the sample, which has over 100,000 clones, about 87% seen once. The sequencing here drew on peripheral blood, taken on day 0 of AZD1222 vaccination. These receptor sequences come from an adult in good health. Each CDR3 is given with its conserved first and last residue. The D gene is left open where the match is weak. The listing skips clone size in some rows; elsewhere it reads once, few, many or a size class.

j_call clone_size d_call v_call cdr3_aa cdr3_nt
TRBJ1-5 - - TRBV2 CASSKGGNQPQHF TGTGCCAGCAGTAAGGGTGGCAATCAGCCCCAGCATTTT
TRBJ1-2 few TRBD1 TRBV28 CASSRDSTNYGYTF TGTGCCAGCAGTCGGGACAGTACCAACTATGGCTACACCTTC
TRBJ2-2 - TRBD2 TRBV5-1 CASSLPGLAGGGTGELFF TGCGCCAGCAGCTTGCCGGGACTAGCGGGAGGAGGTACCGGGGAGCTGTTTTTT
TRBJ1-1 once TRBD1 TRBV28 CASSLGQPIATEAFF TGTGCCAGCAGTTTGGGACAGCCGATTGCCACTGAAGCTTTCTTT
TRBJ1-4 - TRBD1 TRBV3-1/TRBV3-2 CASSQVGAKGAGKLFF TGTGCCAGCAGCCAAGTGGGGGCCAAGGGGGCCGGAAAACTGTTTTTT
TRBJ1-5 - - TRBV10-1 CARKPPRQGFNQPQHF TGCGCCAGAAAGCCCCCTAGGCAAGGTTTTAATCAGCCCCAGCATTTT
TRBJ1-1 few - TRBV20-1 CSASSGSRNTEAFF TGCAGTGCTAGTTCGGGGAGTAGGAACACTGAAGCTTTCTTT
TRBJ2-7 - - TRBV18 CASSRGYYEQYF TGTGCCAGCTCCCGGGGGTACTACGAGCAGTACTTC
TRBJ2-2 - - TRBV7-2 CASSDGRKLAGELFF TGTGCCAGCAGCGACGGGAGAAAATTGGCCGGGGAGCTGTTTTTT
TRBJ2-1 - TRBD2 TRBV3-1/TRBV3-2 CASSQYGTSGAYNEQFF TGTGCCAGCAGCCAATACGGCACTAGCGGAGCCTACAATGAGCAGTTCTTC
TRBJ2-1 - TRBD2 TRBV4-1 CASSQDNFGTSAHNEQFF TGCGCCAGCAGCCAAGATAATTTCGGAACTAGCGCCCACAATGAGCAGTTCTTC
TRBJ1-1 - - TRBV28 CASSDSLNTEAFF TGTGCCAGCAGTGACAGCTTGAACACTGAAGCTTTCTTT
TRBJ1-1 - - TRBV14 CASSQATRRAFF TGTGCCAGCAGCCAAGCAACCCGAAGGGCTTTCTTT
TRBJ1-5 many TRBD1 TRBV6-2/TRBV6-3 CASSFGTGRDQPQHF TGTGCCAGCAGTTTCGGGACAGGGAGAGATCAGCCCCAGCATTTT